These 3 T cell receptor beta chains came from one sample sequenced in a study of T-cell memory formation after mild COVID-19. TCRdb reprocessed the 5' RACE reads with MiXCR, giving one entry per CDR3 protein. The sample lists 300,000 to 350,000 distinct CDR3 sequences, less than 20% seen once, with under 25% in the top ten. Sequenced sample: PBMCs or a T cell subset sorted from them (not recorded which). Receptors were obtained from a man between 18 and 29 years old who had mild COVID-19 (a few samples of this study predate the infection). Cell type and time point are not known.

This sequence joins TRBV7-2 and TRBJ2-3, with TRBD2 as a possible D gene (5 bases). The V gene lost 3 bases and the J gene lost 2 bases, with 12 bases spanning the gap. The CDR3 extends over 15 amino acids. CDR1 SGHTA and CDR2 FQGNSA come from the germline V gene. The CDR3 protein is CASSFSGTVTDTQYF. Written as DNA, the CDR3 is TGTGCCAGCAGCTTCAGCGGAACGGTCACAGATACGCAGTATTTT.

The table lists this clonotype with many counts. The V gene is TRBV12-3 or TRBV12-4, the J gene TRBJ2-1; the D is unclear. Trimming pared 3 bases from V and 0 bases from J, leaving 3 bases between. The length of the CDR3 is 13 residues. CDR3 protein: CASSFSSYNEQFF. For the CDR3, the DNA is TGTGCCAGCAGTTTCAGCTCCTACAATGAGCAGTTCTTC.

This clonotype has only a few counts. The chain couples TRBV9 to TRBJ1-1, with D unresolved. The CDR3 consists of 17 residues. The germline V and J ends were trimmed by 4 bases and 2 bases, with 21 bases remaining between them. In germline, CDR1 is SGDLS, CDR2 YYNGEE. CDR3 sequence (DNA): TGTGCCAGCAGCCCACCGGAGGTCGGTGCCCTTAACACTGAAGCTTTCTTT. As protein: CASSPPEVGALNTEAFF.